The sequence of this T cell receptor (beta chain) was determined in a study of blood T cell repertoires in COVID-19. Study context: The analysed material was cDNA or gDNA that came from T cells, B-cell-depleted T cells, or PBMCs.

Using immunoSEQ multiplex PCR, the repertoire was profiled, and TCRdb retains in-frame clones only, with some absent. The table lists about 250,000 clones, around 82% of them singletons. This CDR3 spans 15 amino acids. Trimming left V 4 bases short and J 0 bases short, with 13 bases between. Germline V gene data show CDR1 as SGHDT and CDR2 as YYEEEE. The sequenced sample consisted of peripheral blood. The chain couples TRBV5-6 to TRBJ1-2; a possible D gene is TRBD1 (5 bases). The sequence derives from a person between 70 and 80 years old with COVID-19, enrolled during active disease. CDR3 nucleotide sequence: TGTGCCAGCAGCCGCGGGACTGATCCTAACTATGGCTACACCTTC. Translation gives CASSRGTDPNYGYTF.